One and the same sample provided the 2 T cell receptor beta chains below, sequenced in a study of identical twins. TCRdb reprocessed the 5' RACE reads via MiXCR and lists one record per CDR3 protein. The sample lists 550,000 to 700,000 distinct CDR3 sequences, less than 25% occurring once. These data also formed part of another study, on T cells expressing NK-cell markers.

Sequencing was performed on PBMCs. The receptors here all came from a woman aged 18-30 years in good health.

This clonotype occurred a few times. This chain uses TRBV7-8 with TRBJ2-7; no clear D. V was trimmed by 5 bases and J by 2 bases, leaving 16 bases between them. Germline V gene lookup returns CDR1 SGHVS and CDR2 FQNEAQ. The CDR3 totals 15 residues. The CDR3 region has the DNA TGTGCCAGCAGCCCCTTAAGGTTAAAACCCTACGAGCAGTACTTC. Residues: CASSPLRLKPYEQYF.

The V gene is TRBV7-9, the J gene TRBJ2-7; tentatively, D is TRBD1 or TRBD2 (5 bases each). CDR3 length equals 15 residues. Trimming pared 5 bases from V and 0 bases from J, leaving 14 bases between. CDR1 SEHNR and CDR2 FQNEAQ come from the germline V gene (reference sequence). CDR3 loop: CASSGRDGYSYEQYF. For the CDR3, the DNA is TGTGCCAGCAGCGGCCGGGACGGTTACTCCTACGAGCAGTACTTC.